Below, 13 T cell receptor beta chains from the same sample are listed, as sequenced in a study of vaccination and CD4 T cells after COVID-19. With the Oncomine TCR Beta short-read assay, DNA from cultured CD4+ T cells was sequenced. Genomic DNA was taken out of cultured CD4+ T cells by extraction. TCRdb analysed the PCR reads with MiXCR anew, one entry per CDR3 protein. This table has about 9,200 distinct CDR3 sequences, about 35% appearing once. Stated treatment: approximately 11-day PBMC culture with coronavirus spike peptide pools or control peptides (ViraFEST assay). From the unexposed donor, CD4+ T cells were collected ahead of the COVID-19 pandemic (2011-2018). Their cognate antigens are unknown. The sequenced sample consisted of CD4+ T cells from blood, cultured in vitro. These receptors all stem from a human donor in good health.

This clonotype turned up a few times. V gene TRBV11-2 combines with J gene TRBJ2-7; a weak D match, TRBD2 (6 bases). Germline CDR1 SGHAT, CDR2 FQNNGV. Trimming took off 1 base at V and 7 bases at J, with 11 bases between the two ends. This CDR3 contains 13 residues. In DNA, the CDR3 is TGTGCCAGCAGCTTAGCTAGTGGGACTGAGCAGTACTTC. Protein: CASSLASGTEQYF.

CDR3 sequence reads: CSARKVLAGETDTQYF. CDR3 DNA: TGCAGTGCTAGAAAGGTCCTAGCGGGAGAGACAGATACGCAGTATTTT. The V call is TRBV20-1, the J call TRBJ2-3; 10 bases agree with TRBD2. The CDR3 spans 16 residues. Germline CDR1 and CDR2: DFQATT and SNEGSKA (reference sequence). Losses at the gene ends were 2 bases for V and 3 bases for J; bases not matched to a gene: 8.

This clonotype occurred once. The gene calls are TRBV7-9 and TRBJ2-1; the match to TRBD2 covers 7 bases. CDR3 length equals 18 residues. V lost 2 bases and J lost 7; bases outside the gene matches: 17. CDR1 SEHNR and CDR2 FQNEAQ come from the germline V gene (reference sequence). CDR3 amino acids: CASSLPPRLAGFRNEQFF. The DNA for the CDR3 is TGTGCCAGCAGCTTACCACCCCGACTAGCTGGCTTTAGGAATGAGCAGTTCTTC.

This chain joins TRBV4-2 and TRBJ2-5, with 12 bases that match TRBD2. Germline V CDR1 and CDR2: LGHNA, YNFKEQ. With V trimmed by 4 bases and J by 4 bases, 4 bases remained unmatched. The CDR3 covers 15 residues. CDR3 in amino acids: CASSPTSGSAETQYF. CDR3 sequence (DNA): TGTGCCAGCAGCCCGACTAGCGGGAGTGCAGAGACCCAGTACTTC.

The V and J genes are TRBV5-8 and TRBJ1-2, with 8 positions matching TRBD1. With V trimmed by 0 bases and J by 0 bases, 16 bases remained unmatched. Germline V gene lookup returns CDR1 SGHTS and CDR2 YDEGEE. This CDR3 has 20 residues. CDR3 amino acids: CASSLVTGGLLHPPNYGYTF. The CDR3 DNA is TGTGCCAGCAGCTTGGTAACAGGGGGGCTGCTTCACCCTCCTAACTATGGCTACACCTTC. Drawing the rest from reference TRBV5-8 and TRBJ1-2, the complete variable domain is EAGVTQSPTHLIKTRGQQATLRCSPISGHTSVYWYQQALGLGLQFLLWYDEGEERNRGNFPPRFSGRQFPNYSSELNVNALELEDSALYLCASSLVTGGLLHPPNYGYTFGSGTRLTVV.

This sequence joins TRBV10-3 and TRBJ1-3, with D perhaps TRBD1 (5 bases). Germline CDR1 reads ENHRY; CDR2 reads SYGVKD. This CDR3 has 12 amino acids. V was clipped by 11 bases and J by 2 bases, with 10 bases between them. CDR3 DNA sequence: TGTGCCGCCCGGGACCCTGGAAACACCATATATTTT. As protein: CAARDPGNTIYF.

This clonotype is classed as medium-sized. The rearrangement uses TRBV7-9 and TRBJ1-1, with a weak D call TRBD1 (5 bases). The CDR3 covers 15 residues. V was trimmed by 8 bases and J by 0 bases, leaving 16 bases between them. The germline gives CDR1 SEHNR, CDR2 FQNEAQ (reference sequence). The CDR3 is CASLPLGGVNTEAFF. For the CDR3, the DNA is TGTGCCAGCCTACCACTAGGAGGGGTGAACACTGAAGCTTTCTTT.

The sample holds a few counts of this clonotype. The chain recombines TRBV7-6 with TRBJ2-3; TRBD2 matches at 9 bases. This CDR3 contains 15 residues. Trimming took 1 base from V and 1 from J; bases not matched to a gene: 0. Germline assignment: CDR1 SGHVS and CDR2 FNYEAQ. The CDR3 spells CASSLGTSGTDTQYF. CDR3 sequence (DNA): TGTGCCAGCAGCTTAGGGACTAGCGGCACAGATACGCAGTATTTT. Full variable domain (remainder filled in from reference TRBV7-6 and TRBJ2-3): GAGVSQSPRYKVTKRGQDVALRCDPISGHVSLYWYRQALGQGPEFLTYFNYEAQQDKSGLPNDRFSAERPEGSISTLTIQRTEQRDSAMYRCASSLGTSGTDTQYFGPGTRLTVL.

V and J are TRBV7-3 and TRBJ1-6; unclear D gene. The germline gives CDR1 SGHTA, CDR2 FQGTGA. The length of the CDR3 is 14 residues. Trimming took 5 bases from V and 6 from J, leaving 11 bases between them. The CDR3 nucleotides read TGTGCCAGCAGCCTAAACCCCAGTAATTCACCCCTCCACTTT. Protein: CASSLNPSNSPLHF.

V is TRBV10-3 and J is TRBJ2-7; weak D call: TRBD2 (6 bases). Deletions cut 5 bases from V and 4 bases from J, with 12 bases between. The germline CDR1 and CDR2 sequences are ENHRY and SYGVKD. The CDR3 loop spans 13 amino acids. The CDR3 spells CAISPGLLYEQYF. In DNA form, the CDR3 reads TGTGCCATCAGTCCGGGACTCCTATACGAGCAGTACTTC.

The rearrangement joins TRBV6-1 to TRBJ1-3; D is perhaps TRBD1 (5 bases). Trimming cost V 5 bases and J 4 bases, with 15 bases left between them. CDR3 size: 15 residues. Germline loops: CDR1 MNHNS, CDR2 SASEGT. The CDR3 DNA is TGTGCCAGCAGTCAAGGTGCAGGGATGGGAAACACCATATATTTT. Translation gives CASSQGAGMGNTIYF.

The chain uses TRBV6-2 or TRBV6-3 and TRBJ2-2; 9 bases map to TRBD1. J gave up 6 bases and V 6 bases, and 11 bases lay outside the gene matches. CDR3 length equals 16 residues. The germline CDR1 and CDR2 sequences are MNHEY and SVGEGT. The CDR3 region has the DNA TGTGCCAGCAGGAGATCGGGACAGGGTGGTTCCGGGGAGCTGTTTTTT. Its translation: CASRRSGQGGSGELFF.

This clonotype was seen a handful of times. The CDR3, as DNA: TGTGCCACCAGTGATGCCTTAGCGGGAGATCGAGATACGCAGTATTTT. Translated, it gives CATSDALAGDRDTQYF. The genes are TRBV24-1 and TRBJ2-3; 9 bases are a match to TRBD2. V was clipped by 3 bases and J by 5 bases; unmatched bases: 8. The length of the CDR3 is 16 residues. CDR1 is KGHDR and CDR2 is SFDVKD in the germline V gene.